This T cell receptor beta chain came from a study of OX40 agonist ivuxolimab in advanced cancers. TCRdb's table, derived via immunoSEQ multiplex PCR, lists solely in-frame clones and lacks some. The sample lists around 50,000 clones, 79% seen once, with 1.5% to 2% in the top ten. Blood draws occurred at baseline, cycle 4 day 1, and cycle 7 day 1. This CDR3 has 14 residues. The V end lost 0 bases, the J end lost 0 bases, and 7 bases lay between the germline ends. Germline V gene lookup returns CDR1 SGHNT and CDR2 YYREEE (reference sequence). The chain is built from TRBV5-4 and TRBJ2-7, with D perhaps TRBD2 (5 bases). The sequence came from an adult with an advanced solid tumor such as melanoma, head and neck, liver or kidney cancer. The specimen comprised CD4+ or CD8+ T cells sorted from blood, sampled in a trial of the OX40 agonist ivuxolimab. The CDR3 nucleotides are TGTGCCAGCAGCTTGGGAGGGAACTCCTACGAGCAGTACTTC. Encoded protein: CASSLGGNSYEQYF.